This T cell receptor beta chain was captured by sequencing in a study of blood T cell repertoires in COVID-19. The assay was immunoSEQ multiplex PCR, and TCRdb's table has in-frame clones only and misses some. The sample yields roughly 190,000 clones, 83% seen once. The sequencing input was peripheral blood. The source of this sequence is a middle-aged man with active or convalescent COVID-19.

The CDR3 region is CASSLAPRVSGIWGAQYEQYF. CDR3 bases: TGCGCCAGCAGCTTGGCCCCGCGGGTTAGCGGGATATGGGGGGCCCAATACGAGCAGTACTTC. The chain combines TRBV5-1 with TRBJ2-7, with 8 bases lining up with TRBD2. The CDR3 is 21 amino acids. V lost 0 bases, J lost 4 bases, and 24 bases stayed unmatched. Germline loops: CDR1 SGHRS, CDR2 YFSETQ.